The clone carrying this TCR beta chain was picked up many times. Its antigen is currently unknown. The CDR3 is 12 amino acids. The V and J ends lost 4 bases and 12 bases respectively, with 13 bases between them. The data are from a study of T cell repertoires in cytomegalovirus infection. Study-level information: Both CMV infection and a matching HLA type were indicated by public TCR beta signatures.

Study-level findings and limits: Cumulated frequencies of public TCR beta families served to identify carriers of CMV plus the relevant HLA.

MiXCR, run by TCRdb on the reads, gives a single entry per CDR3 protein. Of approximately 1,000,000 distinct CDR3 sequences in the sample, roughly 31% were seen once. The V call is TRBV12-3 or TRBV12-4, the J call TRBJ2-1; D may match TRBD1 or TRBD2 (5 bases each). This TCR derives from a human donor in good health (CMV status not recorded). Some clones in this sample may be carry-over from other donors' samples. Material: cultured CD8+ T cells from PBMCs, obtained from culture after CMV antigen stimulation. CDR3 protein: CASSSGTFGQFF. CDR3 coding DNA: TGTGCCAGCAGTTCCGGGACGTTCGGGCAGTTCTTC.